This T cell receptor (beta chain) was recovered during a study of T cell repertoires in cytomegalovirus infection. At the level of the study: CMV infection plus the matching HLA type was flagged by public TCR beta signatures.

On this clonotype itself: Its antigen is not known.

TCRdb called the reads again in MiXCR, with one record for every CDR3 protein. The data contain 450,000 to 550,000 distinct CDR3 sequences, roughly 46% of them singletons. Germline assignment: CDR1 DFQATT and CDR2 SNEGSKA (reference sequence). The CDR3 contains 16 residues. V lost 5 bases, J lost 7 bases, and 9 bases stayed unmatched. The gene calls are TRBV20-1 and TRBJ2-3; 16 bases agree with TRBD2. The sequences come from cultured PBMCs, collected from culture after CMV antigen stimulation. The sequence was collected from a human donor in good health (CMV status not recorded). Some clones in this sample may be carry-over from other donors' samples. CDR3 sequence (DNA): TGCAGTGCTCCCGCCTGGGGACTAGCGGGAGGGTATACGCAGTATTTT. Its translation is CSAPAWGLAGGYTQYF.